These 4 T cell receptor beta chains originate from one sample sequenced in a study of naive and memory T cell subsets. An equimolar mix of two oligonucleotides served as the beta constant-region primer for TRBC1 and TRBC2. TCRdb re-called the UMI-ligation and nested PCR reads with MiXCR, one entry per CDR3 protein. The table records tens of thousands of distinct CDR3 sequences, about 14% of them present only once. Sequenced: effector memory CD4+ T cells from blood. This sample's subset: effector memory, CD45RA- CD27-. The receptors here all came from a human donor in good health.

CDR3 in DNA: TGCAGCGGTGGTAGGGGCGGGGAGCTGTTTTTT. Its translation is CSGGRGGELFF. This rearrangement joins TRBV29-1 to TRBJ2-2; tentative D call: TRBD1 (5 bases). CDR3 length equals 11 residues. Trimming cost V 7 bases and J 7 bases, with 10 bases left between them. CDR1 and CDR2 (germline): SQVTM, ANQGSEA.

This chain joins TRBV7-9 and TRBJ2-1; 12 nucleotides line up with TRBD2. The length of the CDR3 is 16 residues. After removal of 4 bases from V and 9 bases from J, the junction contained 10 bases not matched to a gene. Germline V gene sequence: CDR1 SEHNR, CDR2 FQNEAQ (reference sequence). CDR3 nucleotides: TGTGCCAGCAGCTGGGGACAGCTAGCGGGAGGGAGTGAGCAGTTCTTC. Amino acid sequence: CASSWGQLAGGSEQFF.

There are a few counts of this clonotype. The chain recombines TRBV2 with TRBJ2-7; possible D gene TRBD1, 6 bases. Germline values: CDR1 SNHLY, CDR2 FYNNEI. Deletions cut 5 bases from V and 4 bases from J, with 15 bases between. The CDR3 totals 14 residues. The DNA for the CDR3 is TGTGCCAGCAGTCTACAGGGTATGGTGTACGAGCAGTACTTC. This gives the protein CASSLQGMVYEQYF.

The J gene is TRBJ1-5, the V gene TRBV15, with D uncertain. CDR3 size: 15 residues. Trimming cost V 0 bases and J 0 bases, with 6 bases left between them. From germline, CDR1 is LNHNV and CDR2 YYDKDF (reference sequence). The CDR3 sequence is CATSRDPYSNQPQHF. In DNA, the CDR3 is TGTGCCACCAGCAGAGATCCATATAGCAATCAGCCCCAGCATTTT.